The clone carrying this TCR beta chain was seen a few times. One end of the junction varies from germline; a read error may be responsible. CDR3 length equals 16 residues. Germline CDR1 SNHLY, CDR2 FYNNEI. This sample was taken from a study of blood T cell repertoires in COVID-19. Produced via immunoSEQ multiplex PCR; TCRdb's table is partial and in-frame only. The sample has about 150,000 clones; more than 85% are singletons. The sample was peripheral blood. V and J are TRBV2 and TRBJ1-5; no firm D call. The TCR sequence derives from a man between 50 and 59 years old with acute or convalescent COVID-19. The CDR3 nucleotides read TGTGCCAGCAGTGAACCAAAGACTTTAGGCAACCAGCCCCAGCATTTT. Translation gives CASSEPKTLGNQPQHF. Full variable domain (remainder filled in from reference TRBV2 and TRBJ1-5): EPEVTQTPSHQVTQMGQEVILRCVPISNHLYFYWYRQILGQKVEFLVSFYNNEISEKSEIFDDQFSVERPDGSNFTLKIRSTKLEDSAMYFCASSEPKTLGNQPQHFGDGTRLSIL.